This entry lists 21 T cell receptor beta chains sequenced from one sample in a study of Ad26.COV2.S vaccination and SARS-CoV-2 variants. This table comes from immunoSEQ multiplex PCR, and its TCRdb copy is limited to in-frame clones, with some not included. The sample consists of some 350,000 clones, 92% of them appearing once. The source material was peripheral blood, sampled after recovery from COVID-19. The origin of the receptors is a human donor who had recovered from COVID-19.

This chain joins TRBV3-1 (or the pseudogene TRBV3-2) and TRBJ2-5; no definite D call. The germline gives CDR1 LGHDT, CDR2 YNNKEL (reference sequence). CDR3 length: 12 residues. The V gene lost 3 bases and the J gene lost 5 bases, with 7 bases spanning the gap. The CDR3 nucleotides read TGTGCCAGCAGCCACAGAGCGGAGACCCAGTACTTC. Protein product: CASSHRAETQYF.

The genes are TRBV3-1 (or the pseudogene TRBV3-2) and TRBJ2-2, with 10 nucleotides matching TRBD2. With V trimmed by 4 bases and J by 8 bases, 7 bases remained unmatched. The V gene's germline CDR1 is LGHDT and CDR2 YNNKEL (reference sequence). This CDR3 has 15 amino acids. The CDR3 protein is CASSPLSGGAGELFF. In nucleotides, the CDR3 is TGTGCCAGCAGCCCCCTGAGCGGGGGGGCTGGGGAGCTGTTTTTT.

The rearrangement joins TRBV10-3 to TRBJ2-3; TRBD1 agrees at 9 bases. With V trimmed by 6 bases and J by 2 bases, 3 bases remained unmatched. Germline lookup yields CDR1 ENHRY and CDR2 SYGVKD. The CDR3 has 14 amino acids. The CDR3 nucleotides read TGTGCCATCAGCGGGACAGGGTCCACAGATACGCAGTATTTT. Translated: CAISGTGSTDTQYF.

This chain uses TRBV15 with TRBJ1-5; 7 nucleotides line up with TRBD1. The V and J ends lost 7 bases and 1 base, in that order; junction bases with no gene match: 4. Germline assignment: CDR1 LNHNV and CDR2 YYDKDF (reference sequence). The CDR3 extends over 14 amino acids. The CDR3 loop is CATNRGSSNQPQHF. The CDR3 region has the DNA TGTGCCACCAACAGGGGATCGAGCAATCAGCCCCAGCATTTT.

The J gene is TRBJ1-4, the V gene TRBV7-8, with D tentatively TRBD1 (5 bases). The CDR3 runs 15 residues. V lost 5 bases, J lost 2 bases, and 12 bases lay in between. Germline V lookup: CDR1 SGHVS, CDR2 FQNEAQ. The CDR3 bases are TGTGCCAGCAGCAAAGACGGGGGGACTAATGAAAAACTGTTTTTT. As protein: CASSKDGGTNEKLFF.

The V gene is TRBV19, the J gene TRBJ1-6, with D perhaps matching TRBD1 (6 bases). V lost 0 bases to trimming and J lost 7 bases, with 13 bases between them. CDR1 is LNHDA, CDR2 SQIVND, per germline (reference sequence). The CDR3 consists of 16 residues. The chain's CDR3 is CASSIDMGGGNSPLHF. The CDR3 region has the DNA TGTGCCAGTAGTATAGATATGGGGGGCGGCAATTCACCCCTCCACTTT.

The V gene is TRBV2, the J gene TRBJ2-5; no reliable D call. This CDR3 has 13 amino acids. Germline V gene sequence: CDR1 SNHLY, CDR2 FYNNEI. The ends were cut back, 7 bases at V and 4 bases at J, with 13 bases in the middle. The CDR3 protein is CASNLYPGETQYF. In DNA, the CDR3 is TGTGCCAGCAACCTCTACCCAGGAGAGACCCAGTACTTC.

The chain links TRBV5-1 to TRBJ2-7, with unresolved D. This CDR3 region has 14 residues. V was clipped by 5 bases and J by 3 bases, with 15 bases between them. CDR1 is SGHRS, CDR2 YFSETQ, per germline. The CDR3 reads CASRKADQHYEQYF. The CDR3 DNA sequence: TGCGCCAGCAGGAAGGCAGACCAGCACTACGAGCAGTACTTC.

Turning to this clone: Other DNA sequences in this sample translate to the same CDR3. V is TRBV6-2 or TRBV6-3 and J is TRBJ2-5; no definite D call. V lost 5 bases and J lost 5, with 6 bases in between. The CDR3 covers 11 residues. Germline CDR1 MNHEY, CDR2 SVGEGT. CDR3 sequence reads: CASSLGETQYF. DNA of the CDR3: TGTGCCAGCAGTCTCGGGGAGACCCAGTACTTC.

In DNA, the CDR3 is TGTGCCAGCAGAAAGGGACAGGGGATCGCAGATACGCAGTATTTT. Protein: CASRKGQGIADTQYF. The chain carries TRBV6-5 and TRBJ2-3, with TRBD1 matching 10 bases. CDR1 is MNHEY, CDR2 SVGAGI, per germline. There are 15 residues in the CDR3. V shed 6 bases, J shed 4 bases, and the junction held 7 bases outside the gene matches.

The chain recombines TRBV7-8 with TRBJ2-7; the D gene is possibly TRBD2 (5 bases). The CDR3 totals 15 residues. Germline CDR1 SGHVS, CDR2 FQNEAQ. The V end was cut by 5 bases, the J end by 7 bases, with 21 bases between. Written as DNA, the CDR3 is TGTGCCAGCAGCCCCTGGAATCTCAACCGGGGAGAGCAGTACTTC. Protein sequence: CASSPWNLNRGEQYF.

The chain joins TRBV12-5 to TRBJ2-5; 8 bases map to TRBD1. This CDR3 is built from 17 residues. With V trimmed by 3 bases and J by 5 bases, 14 bases remained unmatched. Germline V gives CDR1 LGHNT, CDR2 FRNRAP. CDR3 DNA sequence: TGTGCTAGTGGTTTAGGACAGGGATCAGGGGTAGGGGAGACCCAGTACTTC. Translation: CASGLGQGSGVGETQYF. The variable domain in full, completed from reference TRBV12-5 and TRBJ2-5, reads DARVTQTPRHKVTEMGQEVTMRCQPILGHNTVFWYRQTMMQGLELLAYFRNRAPLDDSGMPKDRFSAEMPDATLATLKIQPSEPRDSAVYFCASGLGQGSGVGETQYFGPGTRLLVL.

There are a few counts of this clone. The J gene is TRBJ2-7, the V gene TRBV3-1 (or the pseudogene TRBV3-2); 14 bases match TRBD2. Losses at the gene ends were 4 bases for V and 2 bases for J; bases not matched to a gene: 10. CDR1 is LGHDT and CDR2 is YNNKEL in the germline V gene (reference sequence). This CDR3 is built from 18 residues. CDR3 coding DNA: TGTGCCAGCAGCCGAGGACTAGCGGGGGGCCCCTTCCCCTACGAGCAGTACTTC. Translated: CASSRGLAGGPFPYEQYF.

The chain has TRBV10-3 and TRBJ1-2; D is possibly TRBD1 (5 bases). The CDR3 length is 14 residues. Germline V lookup: CDR1 ENHRY, CDR2 SYGVKD. The V end was cut by 8 bases, the J end by 2 bases, with 15 bases between. The CDR3 DNA follows: TGTGCCATCGGGGACCCAGTGGGGAACTATGGCTACACCTTC. Protein sequence: CAIGDPVGNYGYTF.

The chain recombines TRBV5-6 with TRBJ2-7; no clear D gene. V dropped 2 bases and J dropped 0 bases, with 12 bases sitting between them. The CDR3 covers 15 residues. The V gene's germline CDR1 is SGHDT and CDR2 YYEEEE. CDR3 sequence: CASSFYEKTSYEQYF. In nucleotides, the CDR3 is TGTGCCAGCAGCTTTTACGAGAAAACCTCCTACGAGCAGTACTTC.

The gene calls are TRBV5-6 and TRBJ2-7; 11 nucleotides match TRBD1. CDR3 length equals 15 residues. Germline-derived CDR1 and CDR2 are SGHDT and YYEEEE. V shed 5 bases, J shed 5 bases, and the junction held 9 bases outside the gene matches. CDR3 bases: TGTGCCAGCAGGCTGGGGACAGGGGGACTCCACGAGCAGTACTTC. The encoded protein is CASRLGTGGLHEQYF.

This clone showed up just once. The gene calls are TRBV24-1 and TRBJ2-1; the D is unclear. Trimming took 1 base from V and 6 from J, leaving 6 bases between them. Germline V CDR1 and CDR2: KGHDR, SFDVKD. This CDR3 contains 13 residues. CDR3 sequence (DNA): TGTGCCACCAGTGATTTTAGAGGCAATGAGCAGTTCTTC. This encodes CATSDFRGNEQFF.

The genes are TRBV19 and TRBJ1-5; TRBD1 agrees at 7 bases. In germline, CDR1 is LNHDA, CDR2 SQIVND (reference sequence). V gave up 7 bases and J gave up 2 bases; unmatched junction bases: 8. This CDR3 is 15 amino acids long. The CDR3 region is CASTDRDGGNQPQHF. CDR3 DNA: TGTGCCAGTACCGACAGGGACGGCGGCAATCAGCCCCAGCATTTT.

This chain uses TRBV18 with TRBJ2-5; 8 positions agree with TRBD2. There are 17 residues in the CDR3. V trimming: 3 bases; J trimming: 5 bases; junction bases outside the gene matches: 14. The V gene's germline CDR1 is KGHSH and CDR2 LQKENI. The CDR3 reads CASSPFSRAGGLETQYF. CDR3 DNA: TGTGCCAGCTCACCGTTTTCCCGGGCGGGGGGCCTGGAGACCCAGTACTTC.

This chain joins TRBV5-1 and TRBJ2-1; D gene ambiguous. With 5 bases removed from V and 0 bases from J, the gap between germline ends came to 12 bases. Germline CDR1 SGHRS, CDR2 YFSETQ. The CDR3 is made up of 15 amino acids. The CDR3 nucleotides are TGCGCCAGCAGAGAAGAACACTACTCCTACAATGAGCAGTTCTTC. It encodes CASREEHYSYNEQFF.

The chain combines TRBV10-1 with TRBJ2-1; D remains unclear. The CDR3 runs to 15 residues. The germline V gene has CDR1 WNHNN and CDR2 SYGVQD (reference sequence). Trimming left V 0 bases short and J 4 bases short, with 10 bases between. CDR3: CASSESKYTYNEQFF. DNA of the CDR3: TGCGCCAGCAGTGAGTCGAAGTACACTTACAATGAGCAGTTCTTC.